A selection of T cell receptor beta chains follows, all from one sample in a study of OX40 agonist ivuxolimab in advanced cancers. Sequencing used immunoSEQ multiplex PCR; TCRdb keeps in-frame clones, though not all of them. Counted here are 40,000 to 55,000 clones, less than 90% occurring once; the ten biggest clones make up under 30%. Here the sequenced sample was CD4+ or CD8+ T cells sorted from blood, taken in a trial of the OX40 agonist ivuxolimab. The receptor set was obtained from an adult with an advanced solid tumor such as melanoma, head and neck, liver or kidney cancer. Each CDR3 is given with its conserved first and last residue. Clone sizes are given selectively: once, few, many, or a class where the clone is expanded.

j_gene: TRBJ1-5
abundance: -
v_gene: TRBV9
CDR3aa: CASSVGVSNQPQHF

j_gene: TRBJ1-2
abundance: few
v_gene: TRBV6-1
CDR3aa: CASRHGVYTF

j_gene: TRBJ1-2
abundance: -
v_gene: TRBV30
CDR3aa: CAWSVGTVYGYTF

j_gene: TRBJ1-3
abundance: few
v_gene: TRBV4-3
CDR3aa: CASSMGVGNGNTIYF

j_gene: TRBJ1-4
abundance: few
v_gene: TRBV9
CDR3aa: CASSVGSGGNEKLFF

j_gene: TRBJ2-1
abundance: -
v_gene: TRBV6-1
CDR3aa: CASSEAKGFYNEQFF

j_gene: TRBJ1-5
abundance: -
v_gene: TRBV19
CDR3aa: CASAALGNQPQHF

j_gene: TRBJ1-2
abundance: -
v_gene: TRBV18
CDR3aa: CASSPRQQGAWDGYTF

j_gene: TRBJ2-1
abundance: once
v_gene: TRBV6-6
CDR3aa: CASSRDRSEQFF

j_gene: TRBJ2-1
abundance: -
v_gene: TRBV6-4
CDR3aa: CASSETTRLLNEQFF

j_gene: TRBJ2-1
abundance: -
v_gene: TRBV15
CDR3aa: CATNTGLAGVLNEQFF

j_gene: TRBJ2-7
abundance: -
v_gene: TRBV7-9
CDR3aa: CASGPVIGTYEQYF

j_gene: TRBJ1-1
abundance: -
v_gene: TRBV10-1
CDR3aa: CASSDSGLSLNTEAFF

j_gene: TRBJ2-1
abundance: -
v_gene: TRBV6-6
CDR3aa: CASSYGTSSYNEQFF

j_gene: TRBJ2-7
abundance: once
v_gene: TRBV9
CDR3aa: CASSVGVGRGYEQYF

j_gene: TRBJ2-7
abundance: -
v_gene: TRBV4-3
CDR3aa: CASSQGRGDWYEQYF

j_gene: TRBJ2-3
abundance: -
v_gene: TRBV6-5
CDR3aa: CASSSADTQYF

j_gene: TRBJ2-3
abundance: -
v_gene: TRBV28
CDR3aa: CASSLTDRGTDTQYF

j_gene: TRBJ1-5
abundance: -
v_gene: TRBV27
CDR3aa: CASSLARPSLGQPQHF

j_gene: TRBJ2-1
abundance: few
v_gene: TRBV5-6
CDR3aa: CASSFRVGGTYNEQFF